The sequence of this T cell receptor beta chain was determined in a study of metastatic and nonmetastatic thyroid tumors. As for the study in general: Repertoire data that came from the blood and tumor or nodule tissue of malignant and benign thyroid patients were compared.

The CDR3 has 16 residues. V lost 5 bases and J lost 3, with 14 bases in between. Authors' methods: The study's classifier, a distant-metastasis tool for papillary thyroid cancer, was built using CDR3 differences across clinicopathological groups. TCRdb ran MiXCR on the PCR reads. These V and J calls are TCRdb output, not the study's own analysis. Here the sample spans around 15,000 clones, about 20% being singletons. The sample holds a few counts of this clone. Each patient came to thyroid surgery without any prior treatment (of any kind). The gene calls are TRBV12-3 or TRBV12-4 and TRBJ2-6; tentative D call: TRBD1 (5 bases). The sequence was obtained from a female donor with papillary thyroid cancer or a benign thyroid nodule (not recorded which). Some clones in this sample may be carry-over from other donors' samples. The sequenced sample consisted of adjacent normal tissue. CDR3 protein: CASSPEPGIGANVLTF. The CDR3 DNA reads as TGTGCCAGCAGTCCAGAGCCAGGGATTGGGGCCAACGTCCTGACTTTC.